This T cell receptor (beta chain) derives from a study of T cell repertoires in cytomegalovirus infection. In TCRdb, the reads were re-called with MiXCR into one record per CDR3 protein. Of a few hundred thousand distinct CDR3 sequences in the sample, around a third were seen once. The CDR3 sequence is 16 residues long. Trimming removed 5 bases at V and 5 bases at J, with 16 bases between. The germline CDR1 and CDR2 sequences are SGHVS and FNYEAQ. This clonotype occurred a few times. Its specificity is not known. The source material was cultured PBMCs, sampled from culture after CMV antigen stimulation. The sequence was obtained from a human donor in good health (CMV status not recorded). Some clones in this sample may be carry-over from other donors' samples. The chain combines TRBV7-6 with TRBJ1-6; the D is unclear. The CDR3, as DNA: TGTGCCAGCAGCCGTTATTCGACGGGAAATAATTCACCCCTCCACTTT. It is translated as CASSRYSTGNNSPLHF.